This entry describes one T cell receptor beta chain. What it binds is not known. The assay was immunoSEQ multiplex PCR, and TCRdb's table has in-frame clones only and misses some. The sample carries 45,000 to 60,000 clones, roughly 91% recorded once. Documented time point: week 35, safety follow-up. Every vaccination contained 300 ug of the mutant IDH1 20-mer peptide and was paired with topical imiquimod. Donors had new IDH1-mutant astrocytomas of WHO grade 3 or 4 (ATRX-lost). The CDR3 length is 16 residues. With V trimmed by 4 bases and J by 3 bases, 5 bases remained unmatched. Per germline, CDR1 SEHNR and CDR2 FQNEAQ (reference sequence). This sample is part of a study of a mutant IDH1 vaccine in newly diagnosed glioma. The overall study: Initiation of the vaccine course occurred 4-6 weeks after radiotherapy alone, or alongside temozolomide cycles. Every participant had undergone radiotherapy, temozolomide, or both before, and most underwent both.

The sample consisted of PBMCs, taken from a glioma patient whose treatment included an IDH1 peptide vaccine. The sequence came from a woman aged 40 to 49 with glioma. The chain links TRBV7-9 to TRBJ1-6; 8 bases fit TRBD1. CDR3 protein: CASSYGQGFYNSPLHF. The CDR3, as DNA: TGTGCCAGCAGCTACGGACAGGGCTTCTATAATTCACCCCTCCACTTT.